These T cell receptor beta chains were read from a single sample in a study of blood T cell repertoires in COVID-19. Assay: immunoSEQ multiplex PCR; the TCRdb copy retains only in-frame clones and omits some. The sample shows 95,000 to 150,000 clones, about 77% of them seen only once. The sequencing input was peripheral blood. The receptors here all came from a human donor in a cohort sampled during active COVID-19. CDR3s include the opening cysteine and the closing phenylalanine or tryptophan. The D gene is left open where the match is weak. Rows give clone size only sometimes, using once, few, many, or a class for an expanded clone.

D: TRBD2; J: TRBJ2-1; size: .; V: TRBV2; CDR3: CASSDLLAGNNEQFF; DNA: TGTGCCAGCAGTGACTTGCTAGCGGGAAACAATGAGCAGTTCTTC
D: .; J: TRBJ1-6; size: .; V: TRBV6-5; CDR3: CASSYSLQGGNSPLHF; DNA: TGTGCCAGCAGTTACAGTTTGCAGGGAGGGAATTCACCCCTCCACTTT
D: TRBD1; J: TRBJ2-5; size: .; V: TRBV5-5; CDR3: CASSINWDRQETQYF; DNA: TGTGCCAGCAGCATAAATTGGGACAGGCAAGAGACCCAGTACTTC
D: TRBD2; J: TRBJ2-3; size: .; V: TRBV11-2; CDR3: CASSSRSGGGRRADTQYF; DNA: TGTGCCAGCAGTTCCCGTTCGGGCGGCGGGAGGAGGGCAGATACGCAGTATTTT
D: TRBD2; J: TRBJ2-7; size: few; V: TRBV12-3/TRBV12-4; CDR3: CASRLSGSYEQYF; DNA: TGTGCCAGCAGGCTTAGCGGGAGCTACGAGCAGTACTTC
D: .; J: TRBJ2-5; size: .; V: TRBV7-7; CDR3: CASSLMGGPGETQYF; DNA: TGTGCTAGCAGCTTAATGGGGGGGCCGGGGGAGACCCAGTACTTC
D: TRBD1; J: TRBJ2-3; size: few; V: TRBV5-1; CDR3: CASSSDRGHTDTQYF; DNA: TGCGCCAGCAGCTCGGACAGGGGGCACACAGATACGCAGTATTTT
D: .; J: TRBJ1-3; size: .; V: TRBV5-5; CDR3: CASSFGPTEGNTIYF; DNA: TGTGCCAGCAGTTTTGGGCCAACCGAGGGAAACACCATATATTTT
D: TRBD1; J: TRBJ1-6; size: .; V: TRBV10-3; CDR3: CAIRPGQDYNSPLHF; DNA: TGTGCCATCAGACCGGGACAGGACTATAATTCACCCCTCCACTTT
D: TRBD1; J: TRBJ2-7; size: .; V: TRBV6-2/TRBV6-3; CDR3: CASCLLGDRGRREQYF; DNA: TGTGCCAGCTGCCTACTCGGGGACAGGGGGCGCCGCGAGCAGTACTTC
D: TRBD1; J: TRBJ2-2; size: .; V: TRBV3-1/TRBV3-2; CDR3: CASSQGDRAPPWNTGELFF; DNA: TGTGCCAGCAGCCAAGGGGACAGGGCACCTCCCTGGAACACCGGGGAGCTGTTTTTT
D: .; J: TRBJ1-3; size: .; V: TRBV6-5; CDR3: CASSAGNTIYF; DNA: TGTGCCAGCAGCGCGGGAAACACCATATATTTT
D: .; J: TRBJ2-7; size: .; V: TRBV7-9; CDR3: CASSLGQALYEQYF; DNA: TGTGCCAGCAGCTTAGGACAGGCCCTCTACGAGCAGTACTTC
D: TRBD1; J: TRBJ1-6; size: .; V: TRBV3-1/TRBV3-2; CDR3: CASSQDRTGRSSPLHF; DNA: TGTGCCAGCAGCCAAGATCGGACAGGGCGGTCTTCACCCCTCCACTTT
D: .; J: TRBJ2-3; size: .; V: TRBV5-8; CDR3: CASSFRGRADTQYF; DNA: TGTGCCAGCAGCTTTAGGGGGAGGGCAGATACGCAGTATTTT
D: TRBD2; J: TRBJ2-5; size: once; V: TRBV5-6; CDR3: CASSNGLAGEGETQYF; DNA: TGTGCCAGCAGCAACGGACTAGCGGGGGAGGGGGAGACCCAGTACTTC
D: TRBD1; J: TRBJ1-1; size: .; V: TRBV10-3; CDR3: CAISDRRGQGATAFF; DNA: TGTGCCATCAGTGACCGACGGGGACAGGGGGCGACAGCTTTCTTT
D: .; J: TRBJ1-2; size: hyperexpanded; V: TRBV12-3/TRBV12-4; CDR3: CASSLAPGNGYTF; DNA: TGTGCCAGCAGTTTAGCCCCAGGGAACGGCTACACCTTC
D: TRBD1; J: TRBJ1-4; size: .; V: TRBV10-3; CDR3: CAIGADRHEKLFF; DNA: TGTGCCATCGGCGCGGACAGGCATGAAAAACTGTTTTTT
D: TRBD1; J: TRBJ2-5; size: .; V: TRBV2; CDR3: CASSAGTGTETQYF; DNA: TGTGCCAGCAGCGCCGGGACAGGCACAGAGACCCAGTACTTC
D: .; J: TRBJ1-5; size: .; V: TRBV6-1; CDR3: CASSESGANQPQHF; DNA: TGTGCCAGCAGTGAGTCAGGGGCCAATCAGCCCCAGCATTTT
D: .; J: TRBJ1-5; size: few; V: TRBV18; CDR3: CASSPGGLGSNQPQHF; DNA: TGTGCCAGCTCACCTGGCGGGTTAGGCAGCAATCAGCCCCAGCATTTT
D: .; J: TRBJ2-2; size: .; V: TRBV18; CDR3: CASSAEDGELFF; DNA: TGTGCCAGCTCCGCTGAGGACGGGGAGCTGTTTTTT
D: .; J: TRBJ2-3; size: once; V: TRBV7-2; CDR3: CASSFSSLGTQYF; DNA: TGTGCCAGCAGCTTTAGTAGCTTGGGTACGCAGTATTTT
D: .; J: TRBJ2-2; size: .; V: TRBV27; CDR3: CASRVGKAAGELFF; DNA: TGTGCCAGCAGGGTGGGAAAAGCGGCCGGGGAGCTGTTTTTT
D: TRBD1; J: TRBJ1-2; size: few; V: TRBV3-1/TRBV3-2; CDR3: CASSQQDRAGANYGYTF; DNA: TGTGCCAGCAGCCAACAAGACAGGGCAGGAGCTAACTATGGCTACACCTTC
D: .; J: TRBJ2-1; size: few; V: TRBV19; CDR3: CASSKGRQGGDEQFF; DNA: TGTGCCAGTAGTAAAGGCCGACAGGGCGGGGATGAGCAGTTCTTC
D: TRBD1; J: TRBJ1-4; size: .; V: TRBV28; CDR3: CASNEGRGHEKLFF; DNA: TGTGCCAGCAACGAAGGCAGGGGGCACGAAAAACTGTTTTTT
D: .; J: TRBJ2-2; size: .; V: TRBV3-1/TRBV3-2; CDR3: CASSQSLGELFF; DNA: TGTGCCAGCAGCCAAAGCCTCGGGGAGCTGTTTTTT
D: .; J: TRBJ1-5; size: many; V: TRBV28; CDR3: CASTPVKYNQPQHF; DNA: TGTGCCAGCACCCCGGTGAAATACAATCAGCCCCAGCATTTT
D: .; J: TRBJ2-3; size: .; V: TRBV5-8; CDR3: CASSFPGDTQYF; DNA: TGTGCCAGCAGCTTCCCGGGAGATACGCAGTATTTT
D: TRBD1; J: TRBJ1-2; size: .; V: TRBV19; CDR3: CASSIRPGQGYGYTF; DNA: TGTGCCAGTAGTATCCGCCCGGGACAGGGGTATGGCTACACCTTC
D: .; J: TRBJ2-1; size: .; V: TRBV7-3; CDR3: CASSLRSRRWHYNEQFF; DNA: TGTGCCAGCAGCTTAAGGAGTCGGCGGTGGCACTACAATGAGCAGTTCTTC
D: .; J: TRBJ2-1; size: once; V: TRBV28; CDR3: CASSFSVSYNEQFF; DNA: TGTGCCAGCAGTTTCTCAGTATCCTACAATGAGCAGTTCTTC
D: .; J: TRBJ2-7; size: .; V: TRBV4-2; CDR3: CASSQDKAGDTYEQYF; DNA: TGTGCCAGCAGCCAAGATAAGGCGGGGGACACCTACGAGCAGTACTTC
D: .; J: TRBJ2-5; size: .; V: TRBV5-1; CDR3: CASSSLPRETQYF; DNA: TGCGCCAGCAGTTCCCTACCGAGAGAGACCCAGTACTTC
D: .; J: TRBJ2-3; size: .; V: TRBV7-9; CDR3: CASSGPGSTDTQYF; DNA: TGTGCCAGCAGCGGGCCAGGGTCCACAGATACGCAGTATTTT
D: TRBD2; J: TRBJ2-7; size: .; V: TRBV5-1; CDR3: CASSPASGGRREQYF; DNA: TGCGCCAGCAGCCCCGCTAGCGGGGGCAGGCGGGAGCAGTACTTC
D: TRBD2; J: TRBJ2-7; size: once; V: TRBV5-6; CDR3: CASSLSPAGGPGHEQYF; DNA: TGTGCCAGCAGCTTGTCCCCAGCGGGAGGGCCGGGCCACGAGCAGTACTTC
D: .; J: TRBJ2-3; size: .; V: TRBV7-2; CDR3: CASSKGTAIDTQYF; DNA: TGTGCCAGCAGTAAAGGGACTGCAATAGATACGCAGTATTTT
D: .; J: TRBJ1-6; size: once; V: TRBV18; CDR3: CASSPGSGDNSPLHF; DNA: TGTGCCAGCTCACCAGGGTCGGGGGATAATTCACCCCTCCACTTT
D: TRBD1; J: TRBJ1-2; size: .; V: TRBV7-2; CDR3: CASSLASGTVANYGYTF; DNA: TGTGCCAGCAGCTTAGCTTCGGGGACAGTGGCTAACTATGGCTACACCTTC
D: .; J: TRBJ1-1; size: once; V: TRBV10-3; CDR3: CASVGTVNTEAFF; DNA: TGTGCCTCCGTCGGAACAGTCAACACTGAAGCTTTCTTT
D: TRBD1; J: TRBJ2-7; size: .; V: TRBV2; CDR3: CASSGQGGPYEQYF; DNA: TGTGCCAGCAGTGGACAGGGGGGGCCATACGAGCAGTACTTC
D: .; J: TRBJ1-5; size: .; V: TRBV19; CDR3: CASSIQNQPQHF; DNA: TGTGCCAGTAGTATACAGAATCAGCCCCAGCATTTT
D: .; J: TRBJ2-1; size: .; V: TRBV4-2; CDR3: CATSLGGLNNEQFF; DNA: TGTGCCACTAGCTTGGGGGGGCTTAACAATGAGCAGTTCTTC
D: TRBD2; J: TRBJ2-5; size: .; V: TRBV29-1; CDR3: CSVGASGRFETQYF; DNA: TGCAGCGTTGGGGCTAGCGGGAGATTCGAGACCCAGTACTTC
D: .; J: TRBJ2-7; size: .; V: TRBV6-5; CDR3: CASRRPVAPGVEQYF; DNA: TGTGCCAGCAGACGCCCGGTAGCCCCCGGGGTCGAGCAGTACTTC
D: .; J: TRBJ1-4; size: once; V: TRBV7-9; CDR3: CASSPQGAQGEKLFF; DNA: TGTGCCAGCAGCCCCCAGGGAGCCCAGGGGGAAAAACTGTTTTTT
D: TRBD1; J: TRBJ2-7; size: .; V: TRBV18; CDR3: CASSPGQGGDEQYF; DNA: TGTGCCAGCTCACCTGGACAGGGAGGCGACGAGCAGTACTTC
D: TRBD2; J: TRBJ2-3; size: .; V: TRBV5-6; CDR3: CASSSTSGSTDTQYF; DNA: TGTGCCAGCAGCTCTACTAGCGGGAGCACAGATACGCAGTATTTT
D: TRBD1; J: TRBJ1-4; size: .; V: TRBV4-2; CDR3: CASSPGTGVGLANEKLFF; DNA: TGTGCCAGCAGCCCAGGGACAGGGGTTGGTTTGGCTAATGAAAAACTGTTTTTT
D: TRBD1; J: TRBJ1-1; size: .; V: TRBV7-2; CDR3: CASSLTGTQNTEAFF; DNA: TGTGCCAGCAGCTTGACAGGGACCCAGAACACTGAAGCTTTCTTT
D: TRBD1; J: TRBJ1-2; size: .; V: TRBV19; CDR3: CASSLDRGNGYTF; DNA: TGTGCCAGTAGCCTGGACAGGGGAAACGGCTACACCTTC
D: .; J: TRBJ2-7; size: .; V: TRBV7-9; CDR3: CASSLGDSGAYEQYF; DNA: TGTGCCAGCAGCTTAGGTGATTCAGGGGCCTACGAGCAGTACTTC